The clone carrying this T cell receptor (beta chain) was counted many times. In making TCR cDNA, 5'RACE template switching added a universal primer site and UMIs to it. Each CDR3 protein gets one entry after TCRdb re-called the 5' RACE reads with MiXCR. The sample includes fewer than 450,000 distinct CDR3 sequences, roughly 8.6% of them seen just once. Unmatched junction bases numbered 9, after V lost 3 bases and J lost 8 bases. CDR1 is DFQATT, CDR2 SNEGSKA, per germline (reference sequence). CDR3 size: 14 residues. These data come from a study of T cells after yellow fever vaccination. The chain recombines TRBV20-1 with TRBJ2-1, with 8 positions matching TRBD2. The clonotype originates from a man aged 18-30 years who received the YFV17D yellow fever vaccine. The material was PBMCs, obtained around 45 days after the first yellow fever vaccination. The CDR3 DNA sequence: TGCAGTGCTAGGTACGGGACTAGGATCGATGAGCAGTTCTTC. Encoded protein: CSARYGTRIDEQFF.